In its sample, the clone carrying this TCR beta chain was seen many times. The antigen remains unidentified. V lost 1 base and J lost 7; bases outside the gene matches: 4. CDR3 length: 15 amino acids. Amplification yielded TCR beta CDR3 regions, with RNA transcripts as the source. A set of HTBI primers served as the primers for a first-round RT-PCR of the TCR CDR3. One entry per CDR3 protein, called by TCRdb with MiXCR from the multiplex PCR reads. The sample has hundreds of thousands of distinct CDR3 sequences, 14% seen once. About 10 ml fresh peripheral blood yielded the PBMCs. The source of the sample is a study of T cells in Graves' hyperthyroidism and ophthalmopathy. Broader study findings: Model output signaled ophthalmopathy a median approximately 6 months ahead of onset.

The receptor was isolated from a woman aged 18-35 years with Graves' hyperthyroidism. The chain recombines TRBV12-3 or TRBV12-4 with TRBJ1-5; TRBD1 aligns across 10 bases. The material sequenced was blood. CDR3 in DNA: TGTGCCAGCAGTTTAGGGGACAGGGGTTACCAGCCCCAGCATTTT. It is translated as CASSLGDRGYQPQHF.